This T cell receptor (beta chain) appears in the sequencing data of a study of blood T cell repertoires in COVID-19. This CDR3 spans 14 amino acids. Germline V gene sequence: CDR1 SGHNT, CDR2 YYREEE (reference sequence). V lost 0 bases and J 4 bases, leaving 7 bases between the germline ends. Study processing details: Amplified reference gene primers provided the basis for estimating nucleated cell counts. Data came from immunoSEQ multiplex PCR; TCRdb stores just in-frame clones and leaves some out. V and J calls and clone size are as listed in that table; D and trimming were resolved from the DNA. The table includes some 320,000 clones, roughly 89% detected once.

This receptor was taken from a woman in her twenties or thirties with COVID-19, enrolled during active disease. The chain is built from TRBV5-4 and TRBJ2-2; possibly TRBD2 for D (5 bases). The sequenced sample was peripheral blood. The CDR3 DNA reads as TGTGCCAGCAGCTTGGGTCGGGGCACCGGGGAGCTGTTTTTT. It yields the protein CASSLGRGTGELFF.